This T cell receptor beta chain was sequenced for a study of T cells after posttransplantation cyclophosphamide. The table lists this clone with many counts. This CDR3 contains 14 residues. V lost 6 bases to trimming and J lost 4 bases; unmatched junction nucleotides: 6. From germline, CDR1 is LNHDA and CDR2 SQIVND (reference sequence). A marrow graft followed busulfan-fludarabine conditioning, with cyclophosphamide on days +3 and +4. This table comes from immunoSEQ multiplex PCR, and its TCRdb copy is limited to in-frame clones, with some not included. The sample gives approximately 2,500 clones, none seen only once, and the top ten clones hold about 15%.

This specimen consisted of PBMCs, obtained 30 days after allogeneic stem cell transplant with posttransplant cyclophosphamide. This receptor was obtained from a female patient between 60 and 69 years old who received an allogeneic stem cell transplant from an unrelated donor, was CMV-positive, and had acute GVHD only. The graft donor may account for some of the T cells. The J gene is TRBJ2-5, the V gene TRBV19; 9 bases fit TRBD1. CDR3 DNA: TGTGCCAGTAGCCACAGGGGGCGCGGAGAGACCCAGTACTTC. This sequence encodes CASSHRGRGETQYF.